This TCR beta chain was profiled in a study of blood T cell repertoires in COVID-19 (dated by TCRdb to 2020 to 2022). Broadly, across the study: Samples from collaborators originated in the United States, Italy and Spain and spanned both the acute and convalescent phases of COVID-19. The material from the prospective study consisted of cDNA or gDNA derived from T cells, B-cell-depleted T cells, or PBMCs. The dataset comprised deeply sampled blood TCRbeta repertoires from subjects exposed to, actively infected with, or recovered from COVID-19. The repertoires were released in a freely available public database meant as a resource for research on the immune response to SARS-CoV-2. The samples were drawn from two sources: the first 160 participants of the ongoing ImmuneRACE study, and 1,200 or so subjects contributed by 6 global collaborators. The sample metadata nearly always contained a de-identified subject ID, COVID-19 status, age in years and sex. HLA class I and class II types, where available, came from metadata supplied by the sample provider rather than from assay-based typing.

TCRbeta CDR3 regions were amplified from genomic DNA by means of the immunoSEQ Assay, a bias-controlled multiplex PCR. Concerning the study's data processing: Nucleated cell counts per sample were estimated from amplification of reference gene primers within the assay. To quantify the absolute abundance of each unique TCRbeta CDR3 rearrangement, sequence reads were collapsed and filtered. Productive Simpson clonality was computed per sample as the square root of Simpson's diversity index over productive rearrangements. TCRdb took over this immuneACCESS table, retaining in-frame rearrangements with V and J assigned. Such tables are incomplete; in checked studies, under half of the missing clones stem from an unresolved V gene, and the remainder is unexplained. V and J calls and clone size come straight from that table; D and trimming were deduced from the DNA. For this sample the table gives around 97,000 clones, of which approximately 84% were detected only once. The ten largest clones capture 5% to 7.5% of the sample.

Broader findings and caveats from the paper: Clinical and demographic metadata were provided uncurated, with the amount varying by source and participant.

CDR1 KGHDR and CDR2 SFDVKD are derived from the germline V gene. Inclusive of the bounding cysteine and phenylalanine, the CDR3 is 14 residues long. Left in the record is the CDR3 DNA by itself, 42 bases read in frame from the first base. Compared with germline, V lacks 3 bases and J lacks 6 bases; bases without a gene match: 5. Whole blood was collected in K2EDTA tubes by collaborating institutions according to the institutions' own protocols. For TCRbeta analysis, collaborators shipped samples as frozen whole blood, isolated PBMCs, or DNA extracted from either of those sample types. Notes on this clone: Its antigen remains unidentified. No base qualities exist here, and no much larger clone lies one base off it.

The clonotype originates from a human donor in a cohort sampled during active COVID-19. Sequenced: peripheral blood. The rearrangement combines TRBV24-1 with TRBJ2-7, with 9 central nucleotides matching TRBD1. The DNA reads TGTGCCACCAGTGATCGGACAGGGGCTCGCGAGCAGTACTTC. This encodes CATSDRTGAREQYF.